The sequence of this T cell receptor (beta chain) was determined in a study of human T cells and chemical hapten exposure (dated by TCRdb to about 2021). In terms of the full investigation: For sensitization, 2% DPC in acetone was applied to a 2 cm by 2 cm area of upper inner arm skin. Patients additionally received weekly therapeutic DPC doses to the scalp throughout the approximately 24-week study period. The study tracked peripheral blood TCR repertoire changes in vivo during primary and secondary sensitization to the hapten diphenylcyclopropenone (DPC) in alopecia patients. The mostly female patient cohort included alopecia areata with under or over 50% scalp involvement, alopecia totalis and alopecia universalis. Roughly 30 alopecia patients provided blood for TCR sequencing at one to four time points (pre-sensitization, 2, 6 and 24 weeks). Patch tests used Finn chambers with 0.01% DPC on the upper back, scored after 6 days by International Contact Dermatitis Research Group standards. Blood was sampled from patients pre-sensitization (week 0) and at 2, 6 and about 24 weeks after DPC sensitization. The libraries were sequenced as a pool, and the TCR yield per sample differed mostly because of small variations in library volumes within the pool. From each blood RNA sample, both TCR alpha and TCR beta chains were sequenced. Results and caveats for the whole study, not just this receptor: After repeated subsampling, changes were observed in the strength of the expansion versus patch-test correlation and in the threshold at which the correlation became significant. All patients had alopecia, a presumed autoimmune disease, so their immune response might differ from that of healthy individuals. Compared with pre-sensitization or healthy control sets, expanded TCRs formed significantly more large CDR3 similarity clusters, which is consistent with antigen-driven responses. Patch test score was positively correlated with the number of PT1 expanded TCRs, with significance at thresholds 8, 16 and 32 but not at 4. DPC sensitization did not change the number of TCRs with a frequency above 1 in 1000, and there was no evidence of changes in global repertoire structure.

This clonotype turned up a few times. Its antigen is currently not known. No clone much larger than this one lies a single base away; base qualities are absent. The time point label on this specimen signifies: patch test 1, 2 weeks after DPC sensitization. What the treatment or condition label conveys for this sample: therapeutic diphenylcyclopropenone sensitization with weekly scalp DPC. Total RNA was isolated from unfractionated whole blood collected in Tempus Blood RNA tubes. At each patch-test visit, blood was drawn before the patch test was applied. Patients were considered eligible if aged 18 to 70, diagnosed with alopecia and deemed suitable for DPC therapy, and patients were excluded if pregnant. The CDR1 and CDR2 encoded by the germline V gene (reference sequence) are DFQATT and SNEGSKA. V was cut back by 0 bases and J by 0 bases, leaving a gap of 14 bases between them. Reading from cysteine to phenylalanine, the CDR3 counts 17 amino acids. This entry keeps only the CDR3 DNA: 51 bases, framed from base 1.

The protocol used for the library was RACE. The sample was run on a NextSeq 500. Library preparation attached unique molecular identifiers to individual cDNA molecules for quantitative, reproducible TCR counting. The original methods were these. A median of about 100,000 TCRs per sample was observed, with a range of roughly 23,224 to 700,000. The Decombinator software suite was used to annotate the V, J and CDR3 of the TCR reads. To make PS versus PT1 abundance plots, every sample was subsampled to the same number of TCRs (28,000). TCRs were defined as expanded if absent before sensitization and observed at least eight times at the 2-week time point. The public reads were reprocessed in TCRdb via fastp at Q25 and MiXCR, keeping in-frame beta chains. Entries that share a CDR3 protein sequence are merged under the most common genes and DNA. V and J calls and clone size were set by TCRdb, not the authors. For this sample there are around 44,000 distinct CDR3 sequences; 4% appear just once. Around 26% of the sample goes to the ten largest clones.

The receptor comes from a man in his fifties with alopecia areata. Some clones in this sample may be carry-over from other donors' samples. Recombination connected TRBV20-1 to TRBJ1-4, with TRBD1 tentatively as D gene (5 bases match). This specimen was whole blood, taken in connection with sensitization to the hapten diphenylcyclopropenone (DPC). The CDR3 corresponds to CSARDPARDATNEKLFF. The nucleotide sequence reads as follows: TGCAGTGCTAGAGATCCCGCCCGGGACGCAACTAATGAAAAACTGTTTTTT.